This TCR beta chain appears in the sequencing data of a study of blood T cell repertoires in COVID-19. Study as a whole: In each case, the material was cDNA or gDNA derived from T cells, B-cell-depleted T cells, or PBMCs.

Per the original data handling: Amplification of reference gene primers was used by the study to estimate nucleated cell counts. Profiled with immunoSEQ multiplex PCR; TCRdb holds only in-frame clones, not every one. D and trimming come from the DNA, and the V and J calls and clone size come from that table. The repertoire has under 60,000 clones, roughly nine tenths of them found once; the top ten carry approximately 4%. The CDR3 covers 18 residues. CDR1 is SGHRS, CDR2 YFSETQ, per germline. J was trimmed by 4 bases and V by 0 bases; bases with no gene match: 6. The gene calls are TRBV5-1 and TRBJ2-3, with TRBD2 identical over 15 bases. The sequenced material came from peripheral blood. This clonotype originated in a human donor in a cohort sampled during active COVID-19. The chain's CDR3 is CASSLARTSGRGADTQYF. CDR3 DNA sequence: TGCGCCAGCAGCTTGGCCCGGACTAGCGGGAGGGGGGCAGATACGCAGTATTTT.